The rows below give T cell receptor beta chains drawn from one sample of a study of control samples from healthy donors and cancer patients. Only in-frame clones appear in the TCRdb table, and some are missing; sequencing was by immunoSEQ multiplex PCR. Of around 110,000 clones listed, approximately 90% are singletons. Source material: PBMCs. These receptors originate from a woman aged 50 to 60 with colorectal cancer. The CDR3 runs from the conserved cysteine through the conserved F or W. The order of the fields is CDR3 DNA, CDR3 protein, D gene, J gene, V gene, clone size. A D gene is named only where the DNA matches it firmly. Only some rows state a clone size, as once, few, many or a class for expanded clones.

TGCGCCAGCAGCTTGGTTCTAGGGGTCAACAATGAGCAGTTCTTC,CASSLVLGVNNEQFF,.,TRBJ2-1,TRBV5-1,once
TGTGCCACCCGGGGGAATGGCTACACCTTC,CATRGNGYTF,.,TRBJ1-2,TRBV6-6,.
TGTGCCAGTAGTATATTGGCTAGCGGGAGGTACTACAATGAGCAGTTCTTC,CASSILASGRYYNEQFF,TRBD2,TRBJ2-1,TRBV19,.
TGTGCCAGCAGCTTGACTAGCAATCAGCCCCAGCATTTT,CASSLTSNQPQHF,.,TRBJ1-5,TRBV5-8,.
TGTGCCCACTCCCGGACAGAGAACACCGGGGAGCTGTTTTTT,CAHSRTENTGELFF,.,TRBJ2-2,TRBV30,.
TGTGCCAGCAGCTCGCCAGACAGGGGGCTTGGGAACACTGAAGCTTTCTTT,CASSSPDRGLGNTEAFF,TRBD1,TRBJ1-1,TRBV7-9,.
TGCGCCAGCAGTGAGTGGGACGGAGCCAAAAACATTCAGTACTTC,CASSEWDGAKNIQYF,.,TRBJ2-4,TRBV10-2,.
TGTGCCAGCAGTAAGGGGTACAGGGTTGGGGCCAACGTCCTGACTTTC,CASSKGYRVGANVLTF,.,TRBJ2-6,TRBV28,.
TGTGCCAGCTCACAGACAGGGGTGAACACTGAAGCTTTCTTT,CASSQTGVNTEAFF,TRBD1,TRBJ1-1,TRBV18,.
TGCGCCAGCAAGGAAGGGGGTCCCGGGACCCTCCACTTT,CASKEGGPGTLHF,.,TRBJ1-6,TRBV5-1,.
TGCGCCAGCAGCTTGGGGGTGGGGAATGAGCAGTTCTTC,CASSLGVGNEQFF,.,TRBJ2-1,TRBV5-1,.
TGTGCCATCAGTGAGTCCCAGGGGAGCACAGATACGCAGTATTTT,CAISESQGSTDTQYF,.,TRBJ2-3,TRBV10-3,.
TGTGCCAGCAGCCTAACAGCGGGGGGCGGTGCAGATACGCAGTATTTT,CASSLTAGGGADTQYF,TRBD2,TRBJ2-3,TRBV11-1,.
TGCAGCGCTGGGGACAGGGACTATGGCTACACCTTC,CSAGDRDYGYTF,TRBD1,TRBJ1-2,TRBV29-1,.
TGCAGCGTTGGTATGGGGCCGGGTGTCTACGAGCAGTACTTC,CSVGMGPGVYEQYF,.,TRBJ2-7,TRBV29-1,.
TGTGCCAGCACTCTCGGGGGCTCCAGAAGCGAGCAGTACTTC,CASTLGGSRSEQYF,.,TRBJ2-7,TRBV28,few
TGTGCCAGCAGTTACGATCAGGGGTATGGCTACACCTTC,CASSYDQGYGYTF,.,TRBJ1-2,TRBV6-5,once
TGTGCCAGCAGTCCCTCGCGGGGGACCTACGAGCAGTACTTC,CASSPSRGTYEQYF,TRBD2,TRBJ2-7,TRBV28,.
TGTGCCAGCAGCTTGGAACCGACAGGGCTCGGCTACACCTTC,CASSLEPTGLGYTF,TRBD1,TRBJ1-2,TRBV5-4,once
TGTGCCAGCTCACCGCAGGGGCCCGGGAATGAAAAACTGTTTTTT,CASSPQGPGNEKLFF,.,TRBJ1-4,TRBV18,.
TGTGCCAGCAGCTCCGGGACTAGCATTTACGAGCAGTACTTC,CASSSGTSIYEQYF,TRBD2,TRBJ2-7,TRBV27,.
TGTGCCAGTAGCGACGGTGGGAGGGCGAGCTCCTACGAGCAGTACTTC,CASSDGGRASSYEQYF,TRBD2,TRBJ2-7,TRBV7-6,.
TGTGCCAGCTCCCCCAGGTCGGGGGTGAACACTGAAGCTTTCTTT,CASSPRSGVNTEAFF,.,TRBJ1-1,TRBV18,.